These T cell receptor beta chains were read from a single sample in a study of T cell clusters in autoimmune cytopenias. TCRdb reprocessed the multiplex PCR reads and stores each CDR3 protein as one record, lacking DNA. The listing contains around 4,800 distinct CDR3 sequences. The sample was also reused in another study, on T cell repertoires in aging, cancer and after chemotherapy.

The sample was peripheral blood. Every receptor here comes from a human donor with an autoimmune cytopenia or autoimmune hepatitis (not recorded which). Both conserved end residues are part of each CDR3. Not every row has a clone size; where given, it reads once, few, many or a size class.

TRBV6-5	TRBJ1-6	-	CASTYLVGGSPLHF
TRBV12-3/TRBV12-4	TRBJ2-7	-	CASSLVGMGPQYF
TRBV12-3/TRBV12-4	TRBJ1-4	-	CASSLGGRNEKLFF
TRBV11-3	TRBJ2-7	-	CASVRTGEGFIYEQYF
TRBV7-9	TRBJ2-5	-	CASAPGLAGETQYF
TRBV6-5	TRBJ1-2	-	CASREGQGYGYTF
TRBV6-5	TRBJ2-2	-	CASSYATSGGAGELFF
TRBV12-3/TRBV12-4	TRBJ2-5	-	CASSLTGGTQYF
TRBV29-1	TRBJ1-3	medium-sized	CSVKTGNSGNTIYF
TRBV12-3/TRBV12-4	TRBJ1-6	-	CASSLGGTGVSPLHF
TRBV12-3/TRBV12-4	TRBJ2-2	-	CASSLTENTGELFF
TRBV5-4	TRBJ2-1	-	CASSHRLAGGGHNEQFF
TRBV19	TRBJ1-4	-	CASSLENRGRQKLFF
TRBV6-5	TRBJ2-1	medium-sized	CASSSLGTGGGYNEQFF
TRBV6-5	TRBJ2-7	medium-sized	CASSYLGQGAYEQYF
TRBV5-6	TRBJ2-5	-	CASSLDSRGGKETQYF
TRBV6-2/TRBV6-3	TRBJ2-4	-	CASSYSPSSGAKNIQYF
TRBV6-5	TRBJ1-4	-	CASSYSTGAGPTNEKLFF
TRBV19	TRBJ2-7	-	CASSMGVGNYEQYF
TRBV6-5	TRBJ2-2	-	CASSYTPTTGELFF
TRBV12-3/TRBV12-4	TRBJ1-4	-	CASSLAMGLNEKLFF
TRBV27	TRBJ2-1	-	CASSPGFPYNEQFF
TRBV5-4	TRBJ2-1	-	CASSLSGGSRSYNEQFF
TRBV29-1	TRBJ2-2	medium-sized	CSVGTGLNTGELFF
TRBV27	TRBJ1-1	-	CASSPTWNTEAFF
TRBV6-4	TRBJ1-6	-	CATSQTLQSPLHF
TRBV6-2/TRBV6-3	TRBJ2-4	medium-sized	CASRPDRENIQYF
TRBV29-1	TRBJ1-4	-	CSVGQGPNEKLFF
TRBV10-3	TRBJ2-3	-	CAISAHSKDWDTQYF
TRBV7-9	TRBJ2-3	-	CASSRSSGDTQYF
TRBV6-5	TRBJ2-3	-	CDSSQVPGGRGDTQYF
TRBV18	TRBJ1-2	-	CASSPRRQGATNYGYTF
TRBV5-4	TRBJ1-3	-	CASSDAFGNTIYF
TRBV6-5	TRBJ1-4	-	CASSYERTVGANEKLFF
TRBV5-4	TRBJ2-6	-	CASSSLSSGANVLTF
TRBV5-1	TRBJ1-1	-	CASSTGDVNTEAFF